A single sample is the source of the 7 T cell receptor beta chains below, sequenced in a study of T cells expressing NK-cell markers. TCRdb re-called the 5' RACE reads, yielding one record per CDR3 amino acid sequence without DNA. The sample has some 280,000 distinct CDR3 sequences, and its top ten clones hold around 0.37%. The sequenced sample was blood T cells: a sorted CD56 or NKG2C T cell subset, CD4+ or CD8+ T cells, or bulk PBMC T cells (not recorded which). The receptors shown here come from a man aged 18 to 29 in good health.

The chain carries TRBV27 and TRBJ2-1; TCRdb's D call, TRBD1, is unchecked because there is no DNA. Looked up from germline, CDR1 is MNHEY and CDR2 is SMNVEV (reference sequence). The CDR3 is made up of 15 amino acids. The CDR3 sequence is CASSLRTPLLNEQFF.

The V gene is TRBV5-1, the J gene TRBJ2-7; TCRdb selects TRBD1, and the lack of DNA leaves this call unchecked. The CDR3 is 14 residues long. Germline CDR1 and CDR2: SGHRS and YFSETQ. This chain's CDR3 is CASSSTGGRYEQYF.

This chain joins TRBV7-2 and TRBJ2-1; lacking DNA, the TRBD1 call made by TCRdb goes unchecked. Germline V gene sequence: CDR1 SGHTA, CDR2 FQGNSA. The CDR3 covers 16 residues. The CDR3 protein is CASSVQQGALLGEQFF.

The gene calls are TRBV25-1 and TRBJ2-5; the TCRdb call, TRBD1, lacks DNA for checking. This CDR3 is 16 amino acids long. Looked up from germline, CDR1 is MGHDK and CDR2 is SYGVNS. CDR3 residues: CASSEYAGQGGETQYF.

This chain uses TRBV2 with TRBJ1-1. CDR3 length equals 13 residues. Per the germline V gene, CDR1 is SNHLY and CDR2 is FYNNEI. CDR3: CASSEFVGTEAFF.

The V gene is TRBV20-1, the J gene TRBJ1-3; as DNA is missing, the TRBD1 call by TCRdb cannot be tested. CDR1 and CDR2 (germline): DFQATT, SNEGSKA (reference sequence). The CDR3 contains 15 residues. CDR3 amino acids: CSATDPGQGGNTIYF.

The V gene is TRBV28, the J gene TRBJ2-5; TCRdb reports TRBD1, a call that lacks DNA to check it against. The germline V gene encodes CDR1 MDHEN and CDR2 SYDVKM. The CDR3 spans 14 residues. The CDR3: CASSFLRGQKTQYF. Looking up the rest from reference TRBV28 and TRBJ2-5 gives the full variable domain: DVKVTQSSRYLVKRTGEKVFLECVQDMDHENMFWYRQDPGLGLRLIYFSYDVKMKEKGDIPEGYSVSREKKERFSLILESASTNQTSMYLCASSFLRGQKTQYFGPGTRLLVL.